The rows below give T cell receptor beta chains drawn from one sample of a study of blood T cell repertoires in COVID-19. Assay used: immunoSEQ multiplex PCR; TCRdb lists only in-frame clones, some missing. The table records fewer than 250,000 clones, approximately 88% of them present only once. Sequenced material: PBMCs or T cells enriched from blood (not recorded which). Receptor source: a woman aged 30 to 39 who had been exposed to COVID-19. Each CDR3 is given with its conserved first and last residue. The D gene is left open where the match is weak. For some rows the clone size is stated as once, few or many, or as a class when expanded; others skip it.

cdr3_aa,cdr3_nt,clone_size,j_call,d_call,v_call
CASSQRTSLNEQFF,TGTGCCAGCAGCCAGAGGACTAGCCTCAATGAGCAGTTCTTC,.,TRBJ2-1,TRBD2,TRBV3-1/TRBV3-2
CASSQWEVRTSGLLEYEQYF,TGTGCCAGCAGCCAATGGGAGGTTCGAACTAGCGGGCTACTCGAGTACGAGCAGTACTTC,.,TRBJ2-7,TRBD2,TRBV4-2
CSASVVNEQFF,TGCAGTGCTAGCGTAGTCAATGAGCAGTTCTTC,.,TRBJ2-1,.,TRBV20-1
CASSVTGTSSYEQYF,TGTGCCAGCAGTGTAACCGGGACTAGCTCCTACGAGCAGTACTTC,.,TRBJ2-7,TRBD2,TRBV25-1
CASSLQAVLYNEQFF,TGTGCCAGCAGCTTACAAGCGGTCCTCTACAATGAGCAGTTCTTC,few,TRBJ2-1,.,TRBV5-8
CASSITRGQGYGYTF,TGTGCCAGTAGTATAACCCGAGGACAGGGCTATGGCTACACCTTC,few,TRBJ1-2,TRBD1,TRBV19
CASSEARSGNTIYF,TGTGCCAGCAGTGAAGCCCGCTCTGGAAACACCATATATTTT,.,TRBJ1-3,.,TRBV2
CASNEGLSFGAKNIQYF,TGTGCCAGCAACGAGGGTTTAAGTTTTGGGGCCAAAAACATTCAGTACTTC,.,TRBJ2-4,.,TRBV2
CAWSGSIGDTQYF,TGTGCCTGGAGTGGTTCGATCGGAGATACGCAGTATTTT,.,TRBJ2-3,.,TRBV30
CASSLTRLVQHF,TGTGCCAGCAGTTTAACCCGGTTGGTCCAGCATTTT,.,TRBJ1-5,.,TRBV28
CAWGAGGPYNEQFF,TGTGCCTGGGGAGCGGGAGGTCCCTACAATGAGCAGTTCTTC,.,TRBJ2-1,TRBD2,TRBV30
CATAGSGELFF,TGCGCCACCGCAGGGTCCGGGGAGCTGTTTTTT,.,TRBJ2-2,.,TRBV5-1
CASSEYTGGLSYNEQFF,TGTGCCAGCAGTGAATATACGGGGGGCCTCTCCTACAATGAGCAGTTCTTC,once,TRBJ2-1,.,TRBV25-1
CASSFTSGGPGYGYTF,TGCGCCAGCAGCTTTACCTCAGGGGGCCCTGGGTATGGCTACACCTTC,.,TRBJ1-2,TRBD1,TRBV5-1
CASSLGQGRVEKLFF,TGTGCCAGTAGTCTCGGACAGGGACGGGTTGAAAAACTGTTTTTT,once,TRBJ1-4,TRBD1,TRBV19
CASRGLAGEQYF,TGTGCCAGCAGGGGACTAGCGGGTGAGCAGTACTTC,.,TRBJ2-7,TRBD2,TRBV12-3/TRBV12-4
CASSLGAGGSGELFF,TGTGCCAGCAGCTTGGGGGCAGGGGGCAGCGGGGAGCTGTTTTTT,.,TRBJ2-2,TRBD1,TRBV5-4
CASSISSGRFVDEQFF,TGTGCCAGTAGTATTAGTAGCGGGAGATTCGTCGATGAGCAGTTCTTC,.,TRBJ2-1,TRBD2,TRBV19
CASRTGGPNTEAFF,TGTGCCAGCAGGACAGGGGGGCCGAACACTGAAGCTTTCTTT,few,TRBJ1-1,TRBD1,TRBV19
CASSVVSGRNTEAFF,TGTGCCAGCAGCGTAGTCTCGGGGAGGAACACTGAAGCTTTCTTT,.,TRBJ1-1,.,TRBV9
CASSHVFGSNYEQYF,TGTGCCAGCAGTCACGTATTTGGGAGTAATTACGAGCAGTACTTC,.,TRBJ2-7,.,TRBV6-5
CASSQAWDWTGLNQPQHF,TGCGCCAGCAGCCAAGCATGGGATTGGACAGGGCTGAATCAGCCCCAGCATTTT,.,TRBJ1-5,TRBD1,TRBV4-1
CASRAGEAFF,TGTGCCAGCAGGGCTGGTGAAGCTTTCTTT,once,TRBJ1-1,.,TRBV28
CSVEVGQLNTEAFF,TGCAGCGTTGAAGTGGGACAGTTGAACACTGAAGCTTTCTTT,.,TRBJ1-1,TRBD1,TRBV29-1
CASSQNQGVYNEQFF,TGCGCCAGCAGCCAAAATCAGGGCGTCTACAATGAGCAGTTCTTC,.,TRBJ2-1,.,TRBV4-1
CASSPFTDTQYF,TGTGCCAGCAGCCCCTTCACAGATACGCAGTATTTT,once,TRBJ2-3,.,TRBV28
CSASRRTGRNTEAFF,TGCAGTGCTAGTCGAAGGACAGGGCGGAACACTGAAGCTTTCTTT,.,TRBJ1-1,TRBD1,TRBV20-1
CASSPTGLKQYF,TGTGCCAGCAGTCCGACAGGGCTCAAGCAGTACTTC,.,TRBJ2-7,TRBD1,TRBV12-3/TRBV12-4
CATSDQTGGNEQFF,TGTGCCACCAGTGACCAGACAGGGGGCAATGAGCAGTTCTTC,.,TRBJ2-1,TRBD1,TRBV24-1